Listed below are T cell receptor beta chains from one sample, sequenced in a study of STAT5B mutations in CD4+ large granular lymphocyte leukemia. Here immunoSEQ multiplex PCR was the method, and the copy in TCRdb shows in-frame clones only, minus some. The sample contains 7,500 to 10,000 clones, about 86% of which appear only once. The sample was PBMCs. The receptors here all came from a man in his fifties or sixties with CD4+ T-cell large granular lymphocyte leukemia. CDR3s include the opening cysteine and the closing phenylalanine or tryptophan. The D gene is left open where the match is weak. Size tells how often a clone was seen (once, few, many) or the class of an expanded clone, and some rows leave it out.

v_call	d_call	j_call	clone_size	cdr3_aa	cdr3_nt
TRBV6-1	-	TRBJ2-7	-	CASSERIASSYEQYF	TGTGCCAGCAGCGAAAGAATCGCCAGCTCCTACGAGCAGTACTTC
TRBV4-3	-	TRBJ2-7	-	CASSQGSRGSSYEQYF	TGCGCCAGCAGCCAGGGTTCCAGAGGAAGCTCCTACGAGCAGTACTTC
TRBV6-6	-	TRBJ1-5	-	CASSHGSSNQPQHF	TGTGCCAGCAGTCACGGGTCTAGCAATCAGCCCCAGCATTTT
TRBV19	-	TRBJ1-2	-	CASRRGSTVYGYTF	TGTGCCAGCAGAAGAGGTTCAACAGTCTATGGCTACACCTTC
TRBV7-9	-	TRBJ2-3	-	CASAPGGDLTDTQYF	TGTGCCAGCGCCCCAGGGGGGGACCTCACAGATACGCAGTATTTT
TRBV6-6	-	TRBJ2-7	-	CASRTGDYEQYF	TGTGCCAGCAGAACAGGAGACTACGAGCAGTACTTC
TRBV4-3	TRBD2	TRBJ2-7	-	CASSQKAGGTYEQYF	TGCGCCAGCAGCCAGAAAGCGGGAGGAACCTACGAGCAGTACTTC
TRBV6-5	-	TRBJ2-1	-	CASSYYPEGYEQFF	TGTGCCAGCAGTTACTACCCCGAGGGATATGAGCAGTTCTTC
TRBV5-1	-	TRBJ2-1	-	CASSTASGIYEQFF	TGCGCCAGCAGCACCGCATCCGGGATATATGAGCAGTTCTTC
TRBV6-1	TRBD1	TRBJ2-6	-	CASSGQGAGANVLTF	TGTGCCAGCAGTGGACAGGGGGCTGGGGCCAACGTCCTGACTTTC
TRBV9	-	TRBJ2-5	-	CASSKVQGETQYF	TGTGCCAGCAGCAAAGTACAGGGAGAGACCCAGTACTTC
TRBV6-5	TRBD1	TRBJ1-2	-	CASSPPGQGAYGYTF	TGTGCCAGCAGTCCTCCCGGACAGGGGGCTTATGGCTACACCTTC
TRBV6-5	-	TRBJ2-7	few	CASSTGIRSFYEQYF	TGTGCCAGCAGCACCGGGATAAGATCGTTCTACGAGCAGTACTTC
TRBV18	-	TRBJ2-2	once	CASSPRPTNTGELFF	TGTGCCAGCTCACCACGGCCCACGAACACCGGGGAGCTGTTTTTT
TRBV7-8	TRBD1	TRBJ1-5	-	CASGLTGFSNQPQHF	TGTGCCAGCGGACTGACAGGGTTCAGCAATCAGCCCCAGCATTTT
TRBV28	TRBD1	TRBJ2-1	-	CASSFKTGGLDEQFF	TGTGCCAGCAGTTTTAAGACAGGGGGCTTGGATGAGCAGTTCTTC
TRBV9	-	TRBJ2-1	few	CASSVELATHEQFF	TGTGCCAGCAGCGTAGAACTAGCAACCCATGAGCAGTTCTTC
TRBV19	-	TRBJ1-5	-	CASSLMEQEHSNQPQHF	TGTGCCAGTAGTCTTATGGAACAGGAGCATAGCAATCAGCCCCAGCATTTT
TRBV7-2	TRBD2	TRBJ2-3	-	CASSPGLAGGLDTQYF	TGTGCCAGCAGCCCCGGACTAGCGGGAGGGTTAGATACGCAGTATTTT
TRBV5-5	TRBD1	TRBJ1-1	few	CASSPAGQGNTEAFF	TGTGCCAGCAGCCCCGCAGGACAGGGGAACACTGAAGCTTTCTTT
TRBV21-1	-	TRBJ2-2	-	CASIRPGIGELFF	TGTGCCAGCATCCGGCCTGGAATCGGGGAGCTGTTTTTT
TRBV7-9	-	TRBJ2-7	-	CASNEGISYEQYF	TGTGCCAGCAACGAGGGGATCTCCTACGAGCAGTACTTC
TRBV7-3	-	TRBJ2-1	once	CASSPGSGNFDNEQFF	TGTGCCAGCAGCCCAGGGAGCGGAAATTTCGACAATGAGCAGTTCTTC
TRBV7-8	-	TRBJ1-3	-	CASSPTGYSGNTIYF	TGTGCCAGCAGCCCAACGGGCTACTCTGGAAACACCATATATTTT
TRBV28	-	TRBJ1-3	once	CASSLWGDARGSGNTIYF	TGTGCCAGCAGTTTATGGGGAGACGCGAGGGGCTCTGGAAACACCATATATTTT
TRBV9	-	TRBJ2-3	-	CASGSGSTDTQYF	TGTGCCAGTGGAAGCGGGAGCACAGATACGCAGTATTTT
TRBV27	-	TRBJ2-7	-	CASSLTGISSYEQYF	TGTGCCAGCAGTTTAACCGGGATTTCATCCTACGAGCAGTACTTC
TRBV25-1	-	TRBJ2-7	-	CASSETGTPPYEQYF	TGTGCCAGCAGTGAGACCGGGACCCCTCCCTACGAGCAGTACTTC
TRBV30	TRBD2	TRBJ2-1	-	CAWSVVRAGGDEQFF	TGTGCCTGGAGTGTAGTCCGAGCGGGAGGGGATGAGCAGTTCTTC